This TCR beta chain derives from a study of tumor-infiltrating lymphocytes in primary liver carcinoma. The authors made TCR beta cDNA from 450 to 600 ng total RNA with a constant-region primer. Libraries of TCR beta came from three nested multiplex PCR rounds with slightly modified ARM-PCR. A C-beta reverse primer was combined with TRBV1-TRBV30 forward primers in the first two PCR rounds, and each round had around 10 cycles. Using its own MiXCR run on the multiplex PCR reads, TCRdb lists one record per CDR3 protein. Among roughly 70,000 distinct CDR3 sequences listed, about two thirds were seen once. The V gene lost 5 bases and the J gene lost 8 bases, with 13 bases spanning the gap. CDR1 is SGHAT and CDR2 is FQNNGV in the germline V gene. The CDR3 is 13 amino acids. Joint extraction of RNA and DNA used roughly 18-34 mg of bulk tissue that was unsorted. None of the patients had received treatment, and all had chronic HBV infection.

This TCR derives from a man aged 35 to 55 with primary liver carcinoma and hepatitis B virus infection. The chain has TRBV11-2 and TRBJ2-1; D might be TRBD2 (5 bases). Material: liver tumor tissue from sampling region 4. Described subset: tumor region T4, right-lateral pole. The CDR3 reads CASSQARGYEQFF. The CDR3 nucleotides read TGTGCCAGCAGCCAAGCGCGAGGGTATGAGCAGTTCTTC.